A selection of T cell receptor beta chains follows, all from one sample in a study of neurological immune-mediated disorders. TCRdb re-analysed the 5' RACE reads in MiXCR, keeping a single row per CDR3 protein. The profile covers 50,000 to 70,000 distinct CDR3 sequences, with 4.5% appearing a single time and 6.5% to 7.5% taken by the ten largest. Material: PBMCs. The origin of the receptors is a man aged 30-40 years with multiple sclerosis. CDR3s include the opening cysteine and the closing phenylalanine or tryptophan. Each record gives: clone size, D gene, J gene, V gene, CDR3 DNA, CDR3 protein. A D gene is named only where the DNA matches it firmly. Size values are once, few and many counts, or a class for expanded clones, and some rows have none.

>many|.|TRBJ1-2|TRBV12-3/TRBV12-4
TGTGCCAGCAGTTTTGGAGAATATGGCTACACCTTC
CASSFGEYGYTF
>.|TRBD1|TRBJ1-6|TRBV5-1
TGCGCCAGCAGCTTGGACCCTACACAGGGGGGAGATTCACCCCTCCACTTT
CASSLDPTQGGDSPLHF
>many|.|TRBJ1-1|TRBV10-3
TGTGCCATCAGTGACCCGGTCAGAGCGGAAGCTTTCTTT
CAISDPVRAEAFF
>.|.|TRBJ2-2|TRBV12-3/TRBV12-4
TGTGCCAGCAGTTTTAATAGGGACACCGGGGAGCTGTTTTTT
CASSFNRDTGELFF
>many|.|TRBJ1-2|TRBV20-1
TGCAGTGCTAGAGAGATCCGGGGATTCTATGGCTACACCTTC
CSAREIRGFYGYTF
>many|.|TRBJ2-1|TRBV14
TGTGCCAGCAGCCCAGGACGGGGGGAGCAGTTCTTC
CASSPGRGEQFF
>many|.|TRBJ2-1|TRBV6-1
TGTGCCAGCAGTGAAGTTTTTTTAGGGACCCTCCAGTTCTTC
CASSEVFLGTLQFF
>few|.|TRBJ2-7|TRBV15
TGTGCCACCAGCAGAGATCGCGACAGAAGCGAGCAGTACTTC
CATSRDRDRSEQYF
>many|TRBD1|TRBJ2-1|TRBV12-3/TRBV12-4
TGTGCCAGCAGTTCCCCGGGACAGGCCTTCAATGAGCAGTTCTTC
CASSSPGQAFNEQFF
>many|.|TRBJ1-5|TRBV10-3
TGTGCCATCAGTGAAAGAGCGAGCAATCAGCCCCAGCATTTT
CAISERASNQPQHF
>.|.|TRBJ2-3|TRBV10-3
TGTGCCATCAGTGATTCCGACAGGAATACGCAGTATTTT
CAISDSDRNTQYF
>many|.|TRBJ1-3|TRBV6-6
TGTGCCAGCAGTTCAAGGGCCAGGGTGGGTGGAAACACCATATATTTT
CASSSRARVGGNTIYF
>many|.|TRBJ1-2|TRBV4-1
TGCGCCAGCAGCCGGCTCTCTCAGGGGATTAACTATGGCTACACCTTC
CASSRLSQGINYGYTF
>.|.|TRBJ2-3|TRBV29-1
TGCAGCGTTGAACTGCTCTTCAGCACAGATACGCAGTATTTT
CSVELLFSTDTQYF
>many|TRBD2|TRBJ2-1|TRBV5-1
TGCGCCAGCAGCTTAGGGACTAGTCCACCACGTACTGCCAATGAGCAGTTCTTC
CASSLGTSPPRTANEQFF
>many|TRBD1|TRBJ1-5|TRBV11-2
TGTGCCAGCAGCCTGGGGACAGGGCAAAGTCAGCCCCAGCATTTT
CASSLGTGQSQPQHF
>many|TRBD2|TRBJ2-4|TRBV20-1
TGCAGTGCTCCTCTGTTTGGACTAGCGGAAAACATTCAGTACTTC
CSAPLFGLAENIQYF
>few|.|TRBJ1-1|TRBV27
TGTGCCAGCAGTTTACTCGGACAGCTTAGAGCTTTCTTT
CASSLLGQLRAFF
>many|.|TRBJ2-7|TRBV7-6
TGTGCCAGCAGCTTAAACGACAGACTGGGCGAGCAGTACTTC
CASSLNDRLGEQYF
>many|.|TRBJ2-3|TRBV25-1
TGTGCCAGCAGTGAGGACCTCGAGTGGGATGGGGGAGATACGCAGTATTTT
CASSEDLEWDGGDTQYF
>many|.|TRBJ2-3|TRBV9
TGTGCCAGCAGCACCAGTGCAGATACGCAGTATTTT
CASSTSADTQYF
>few|.|TRBJ1-1|TRBV5-1
TGCGCCAGCAGCTGGGACCCCACGCGCACTGAAGCTTTCTTT
CASSWDPTRTEAFF
>many|.|TRBJ1-4|TRBV5-1
TGCGCCAGCAGCGTCCCCGGGGCCGGGGAAAAACTGTTTTTT
CASSVPGAGEKLFF
>many|.|TRBJ1-1|TRBV7-9
TGTGCCAGCAGCGGAAACCGGGGAAACACTGAAGCTTTCTTT
CASSGNRGNTEAFF
>many|.|TRBJ2-2|TRBV3-1
TGTGCCAGCAGCCAAGGTGGATCGAGGGCCGGGGAGCTGTTTTTT
CASSQGGSRAGELFF
>few|.|TRBJ1-1|TRBV11-2
TGTGCCAGCAGCTTAGATGTAAAGGTTGCTGAAGCTTTCTTT
CASSLDVKVAEAFF
>many|.|TRBJ2-2|TRBV3-1
TGTGCCAGCAGCCAAGATACGAGCGATGTCACCGGGGAGCTGTTTTTT
CASSQDTSDVTGELFF
>few|.|TRBJ1-1|TRBV6-1
TGTGCCAGCAGTGAAGTATCCCGGGGCACAGGGCCGAACACTGAAGCTTTCTTT
CASSEVSRGTGPNTEAFF
>many|.|TRBJ2-4|TRBV3-1
TGTGCCAGCAGCCAAGATGCAGGGGTGAACATTCAGTACTTC
CASSQDAGVNIQYF
>.|TRBD2|TRBJ2-3|TRBV5-4
TGTGCCAGCAGCTTGGGACTAGCGGGGGGGCGCACAGATACGCAGTATTTT
CASSLGLAGGRTDTQYF
>.|.|TRBJ1-5|TRBV7-2
TGTGCCAGCACCCTCGACAGCTTCAATCAGCCCCAGCATTTT
CASTLDSFNQPQHF
>many|.|TRBJ2-6|TRBV5-1
TGCGCCAGCAGCCCTATAAGCTCTGGGGCCAACGTCCTGACTTTC
CASSPISSGANVLTF
>few|.|TRBJ1-1|TRBV6-5
TGTGCCAGCATCCGTGGCAGATTGAACACTGAAGCTTTCTTT
CASIRGRLNTEAFF
>many|TRBD1|TRBJ1-1|TRBV4-1
TGCGCCAGCAGCTTATCTTGGGACAGGGGCTTGAACACTGAAGCTTTCTTT
CASSLSWDRGLNTEAFF
>many|.|TRBJ2-3|TRBV5-5
TGTGCCAGCAGCTTCCACCCAGATACGCAGTATTTT
CASSFHPDTQYF
>many|.|TRBJ2-1|TRBV20-1
TGCAGTGCTAGAGTGGCGGGGACCTACAATGAGCAGTTCTTC
CSARVAGTYNEQFF
>.|TRBD1|TRBJ1-2|TRBV20-1
TGCAGTGCTACGGCCCAGGGGGCCGGATATGGCTACACCTTC
CSATAQGAGYGYTF
>many|TRBD1|TRBJ2-3|TRBV2
TGTGCCAGCAGTGGGGGGACAGGGACCATCACAGATACGCAGTATTTT
CASSGGTGTITDTQYF
>many|.|TRBJ1-1|TRBV29-1
TGCAGCGTTGTCGACACGCCGAACACTGAAGCTTTCTTT
CSVVDTPNTEAFF
>.|TRBD1|TRBJ1-1|TRBV5-1
TGCGCCAGCAGCGCCCGACAGGGGGCTGTGGGGAACACTGAAGCTTTCTTT
CASSARQGAVGNTEAFF
>few|.|TRBJ2-3|TRBV14
TGTGCCAGCAGCCAAGATTTACCCTATACGCAGTATTTT
CASSQDLPYTQYF
>many|.|TRBJ2-1|TRBV2
TGTGCCAGCAGTGAGACACCGACCCTCTACAATGAGCAGTTCTTC
CASSETPTLYNEQFF
>many|TRBD1|TRBJ1-2|TRBV6-5
TGTGCCAGCAGTTGGGGGACAGGGGGTATGAACTATGGCTACACCTTC
CASSWGTGGMNYGYTF
>.|TRBD1|TRBJ1-2|TRBV14
TGTGCCAGCAGCCAGGGGACAGGGAGAGGCTATGGCTACACCTTC
CASSQGTGRGYGYTF
>many|TRBD2|TRBJ2-3|TRBV7-9
TGTGCCAGCAGCTTAGTAGCGGGGAGCACAGATACGCAGTATTTT
CASSLVAGSTDTQYF
>many|TRBD1|TRBJ2-7|TRBV20-1
TGCAGTGCTTTTCCGGGACAGGGGGCTCAAAACTCCTACGAGCAGTACTTC
CSAFPGQGAQNSYEQYF
>many|.|TRBJ2-3|TRBV12-3/TRBV12-4
TGTGCCAGCAGTTTGGAGATTCGGGCAGATACGCAGTATTTT
CASSLEIRADTQYF
>many|.|TRBJ1-2|TRBV4-1
TGCGCCAGCAGCCAAGATAGGGTGTCTAACTATGGCTACACCTTC
CASSQDRVSNYGYTF
>many|.|TRBJ2-3|TRBV7-9
TGTGCCAGCAGCCTGATCACAGATACGCAGTATTTT
CASSLITDTQYF
>many|TRBD1|TRBJ1-2|TRBV5-1
TGCGCCAGCAGCCAGGACGGGACAGCCTATGGCTACACCTTC
CASSQDGTAYGYTF
>.|TRBD2|TRBJ2-5|TRBV12-5
TGTGCTAGTGGTTCGGCCGACAGGGTTCGGCTAGCGGGGGGACCCTCACAAGAGACCCAGTACTTC
CASGSADRVRLAGGPSQETQYF
>many|.|TRBJ2-1|TRBV11-2
TGTGCCAGCAGCTTAGAACTGGCAAACAATGAGCAGTTCTTC
CASSLELANNEQFF
>many|TRBD2|TRBJ2-2|TRBV12-3/TRBV12-4
TGTGCCAGCACCGAGACTAGCGGGGGGGCCGGGGAGCTGTTTTTT
CASTETSGGAGELFF
>many|TRBD1|TRBJ2-1|TRBV6-6
TGTGCCAGCAGTTTGCAGGGGGCCATTTACAATGAGCAGTTCTTC
CASSLQGAIYNEQFF
>many|.|TRBJ1-4|TRBV20-1
TGCAGTGCTAGGCCCCCTTTCGACGAAAAACTGTTTTTT
CSARPPFDEKLFF